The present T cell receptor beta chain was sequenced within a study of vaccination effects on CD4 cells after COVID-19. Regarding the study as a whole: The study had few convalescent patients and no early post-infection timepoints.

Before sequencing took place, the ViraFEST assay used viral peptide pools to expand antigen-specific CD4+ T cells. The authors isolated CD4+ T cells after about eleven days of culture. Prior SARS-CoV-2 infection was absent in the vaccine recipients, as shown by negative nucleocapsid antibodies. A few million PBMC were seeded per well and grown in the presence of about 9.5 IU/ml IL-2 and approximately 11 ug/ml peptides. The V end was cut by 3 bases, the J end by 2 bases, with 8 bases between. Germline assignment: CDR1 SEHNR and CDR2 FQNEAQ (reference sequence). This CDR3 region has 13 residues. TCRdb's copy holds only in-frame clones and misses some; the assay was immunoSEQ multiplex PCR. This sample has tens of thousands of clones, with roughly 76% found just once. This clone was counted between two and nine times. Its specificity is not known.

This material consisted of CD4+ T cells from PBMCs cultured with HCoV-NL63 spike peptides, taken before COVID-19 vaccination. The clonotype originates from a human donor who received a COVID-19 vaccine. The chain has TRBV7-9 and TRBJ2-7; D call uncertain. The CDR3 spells CASSFNNAYEQYV. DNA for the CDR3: TGTGCCAGCAGCTTTAATAACGCCTACGAGCAGTACGTC.